This T cell receptor (beta chain) was recorded in a study of blood T cell repertoires in COVID-19. Background on the study: PBMCs, B-cell-depleted T cells, or T cells provided the cDNA or gDNA that made up the material.

The protocol was immunoSEQ multiplex PCR, while the TCRdb copy is restricted to in-frame clones and leaves out a portion. In the table there are under 130,000 clones, under 90% of which are singletons. The CDR3 is 15 residues long. Germline CDR1 reads KGHSH; CDR2 reads LQKENI. Trimming at V came to 3 bases and at J to 5 bases, leaving 8 bases not matched to a gene. What was sequenced was peripheral blood. The rearrangement links TRBV18 to TRBJ2-7; 9 bases line up with TRBD1. The clonotype was recovered from a man older than 75 with acute or convalescent COVID-19. The CDR3 DNA reads TGTGCCAGCTCACCTCCCGGGACAGGGTTACACGAGCAGTACTTC. Amino acids: CASSPPGTGLHEQYF. Full variable domain (remainder filled in from reference TRBV18 and TRBJ2-7): NAGVMQNPRHLVRRRGQEARLRCSPMKGHSHVYWYRQLPEEGLKFMVYLQKENIIDESGMPKERFSAEFPKEGPSILRIQQVVRGDSAAYFCASSPPGTGLHEQYFGPGTRLTVT.